Below are 8 T cell receptor beta chains sequenced from a single sample in a study of blood T cells in healthy people across ages. Then a second PCR, running about 6 to 12 cycles, was carried out with a sample-barcoded 5' primer and a J-beta primer mix. In TCRdb, the 5' RACE reads were re-called with MiXCR into one record per CDR3 protein. This table has 500,000 to 700,000 distinct CDR3 sequences, roughly 30% appearing once. The sequenced material came from blood. Source of these receptors: a woman aged 80 or older in good health.

The chain combines TRBV4-3 with TRBJ2-7; TRBD1 aligns across 9 bases. From germline, CDR1 is LGHNA and CDR2 YSLEER. The CDR3 spans 14 residues. J was trimmed by 6 bases and V by 3 bases; bases with no gene match: 6. The CDR3 sequence: CASSQRTGDAEQYF. The CDR3 nucleotides read TGCGCCAGCAGCCAGCGGACAGGGGACGCCGAGCAGTACTTC.

This chain joins TRBV9 and TRBJ2-1; D not certain. The CDR3 loop spans 15 amino acids. CDR1 and CDR2 from the germline V gene are SGDLS and YYNGEE. The V end lost 0 bases, the J end lost 4 bases, and 11 bases lay between the germline ends. CDR3 amino acids: CASSVERWVYNEQFF. The DNA of the CDR3 is TGTGCCAGCAGCGTAGAGAGGTGGGTGTACAATGAGCAGTTCTTC.

The table lists this clonotype with a count of one. The chain has TRBV20-1 and TRBJ2-7; 8 nucleotides align to TRBD2. The J call is doubtful: the DNA matches TRBJ2-5 better. The CDR3 has 13 residues. Per germline, CDR1 DFQATT and CDR2 SNEGSKA (reference sequence). The CDR3, as DNA: TGCAGTGCTAGAACGGCTAGCGGGGAGACCCAGTACTTC. Translation: CSARTASGETQYF.

This clonotype turned up a few times. A much larger clonotype is one base distant, so this may be a read error. The chain couples TRBV20-1 to TRBJ1-2; no firm D call. V was clipped by 2 bases and J by 6 bases, with 13 bases between them. CDR3 length: 13 amino acids. Germline V gene sequence: CDR1 DFQATT, CDR2 SNEGSKA (reference sequence). The CDR3 DNA follows: TGCAGTGCTAGAAAAACAGTGGAGCATGGCTACACCTTC. Translation: CSARKTVEHGYTF.

In the case of this clonotype: A much larger clone lies a single base off, so this may be a read error. The missing conserved phenylalanine or tryptophan at the end of this CDR3 makes a read error likely. The rearrangement links TRBV11-2 to TRBJ2-5; D may be TRBD2 (6 bases). Germline CDR1 is SGHAT and CDR2 is FQNNGV. V lost 5 bases to trimming and J lost 0 bases, with 16 bases between them. The CDR3 sequence is 16 residues long. The CDR3 here is CASSPRGTDYQETQYS. The CDR3 DNA reads TGTGCCAGCAGCCCCCGGGGGACGGACTACCAAGAGACCCAGTACTCC.

This clonotype has just a few counts. This chain connects TRBV5-4 to TRBJ1-4; TRBD1 agrees at 8 bases. V shed 3 bases, J shed 0 bases, and the junction held 7 bases outside the gene matches. The CDR3 sequence is 17 residues long. Per germline, CDR1 SGHNT and CDR2 YYREEE (reference sequence). The CDR3 loop reads CASSSGQGLATNEKLFF. The CDR3 nucleotides read TGTGCCAGCAGCTCCGGACAGGGCCTTGCAACTAATGAAAAACTGTTTTTT.

This clonotype was recorded at least ten times. This chain connects TRBV29-1 to TRBJ1-2; D perhaps matches TRBD1 (6 bases). Trimming removed 7 bases at V and 4 bases at J, with 13 bases between. The germline V gene has CDR1 SQVTM and CDR2 ANQGSEA. The CDR3 is 12 residues long. The CDR3 loop reads CSAVEGGYGYTF. The CDR3 nucleotides are TGCAGCGCGGTGGAGGGGGGCTATGGCTACACCTTC.

This clonotype was counted at least ten times. The chain is built from TRBV12-3 or TRBV12-4 and TRBJ1-2; D is unclear. The CDR3 runs to 15 residues. Trimming removed 4 bases from V and 6 bases from J, with 18 bases in between. The CDR3 bases are TGTGCCAGCAGTTCTCGCCAACGCGTGTATGATGGCTACACCTTC. It yields the protein CASSSRQRVYDGYTF.